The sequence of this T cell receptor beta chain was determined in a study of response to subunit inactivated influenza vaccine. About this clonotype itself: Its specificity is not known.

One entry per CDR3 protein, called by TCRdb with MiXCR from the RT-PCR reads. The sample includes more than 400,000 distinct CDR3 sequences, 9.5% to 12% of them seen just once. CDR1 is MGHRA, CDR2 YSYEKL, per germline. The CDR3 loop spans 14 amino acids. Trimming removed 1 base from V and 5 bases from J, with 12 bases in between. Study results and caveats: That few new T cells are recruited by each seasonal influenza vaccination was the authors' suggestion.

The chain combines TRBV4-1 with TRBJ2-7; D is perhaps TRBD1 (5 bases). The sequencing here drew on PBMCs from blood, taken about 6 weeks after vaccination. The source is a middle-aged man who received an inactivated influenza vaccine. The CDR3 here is CASSQVVRANEQYF. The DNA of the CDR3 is TGCGCCAGCAGCCAAGTCGTCAGGGCAAACGAGCAGTACTTC.